A selection of T cell receptor beta chains follows, all from one sample in a study of shared clonotypes between healthy human individuals. Measured with immunoSEQ multiplex PCR; TCRdb has only the in-frame clones, and not every one. This table holds over a million clones, around 76% found once. The sequenced sample was memory CD4+ T cells sorted from blood. These receptors originate from a man aged 18 to 30 in good health. The CDR3 runs from the conserved cysteine through the conserved F or W. Each record gives: clone size, V gene, D gene, J gene, CDR3 DNA, CDR3 protein. A D gene is named only where the DNA matches it firmly. Clone size is stated in some rows and not others, as once, few, many or a class when expanded.

>-|TRBV6-5|TRBD2|TRBJ2-3
TGTGCCAGCAGTTACGCGGGGACTATCACAGATACGCAGTATTTT
CASSYAGTITDTQYF
>once|TRBV6-6|TRBD2|TRBJ2-5
TGTGCCAGCAGTCCCCGGAGAGCGGGGAGGGAGACCCAGTACTTC
CASSPRRAGRETQYF
>-|TRBV19|-|TRBJ1-1
TGTGCCAGTAGTACACAGGACTTACCTGCTGAAGCTTTCTTT
CASSTQDLPAEAFF
>-|TRBV11-2|TRBD1|TRBJ1-6
TGTGCCAGCAGCCCAACAGGGGGAACTTCACCCCTCCACTTT
CASSPTGGTSPLHF
>-|TRBV4-3|-|TRBJ2-2
TGCGCCAGCAGCCAAAGGCCCAAAGGTTCGGCCTACACCGGGGAGCTGTTTTTT
CASSQRPKGSAYTGELFF
>-|TRBV27|TRBD2|TRBJ2-7
TGTGCCAGCAGCCTTACTTTAGCGGGAGTTCCCTACGAGCAGTACTTC
CASSLTLAGVPYEQYF
>-|TRBV19|-|TRBJ2-5
TGTGCCAGTAGTCCCGTGGGGGGAAGGCAAGAGACCCAGTACTTC
CASSPVGGRQETQYF
>-|TRBV5-4|-|TRBJ1-6
TGTGCCAGCAGCTTGGACGGTTGGGGGGGTGCTAATTCACCCCTCCACTTT
CASSLDGWGGANSPLHF
>-|TRBV18|-|TRBJ2-3
TGTGCCAGCTCACCCCCAGCCAACACAGATACGCAGTATTTT
CASSPPANTDTQYF
>-|TRBV5-4|TRBD2|TRBJ2-5
TGTGCCAGCAGCCAGAGACTAGCGGCTGTAGAGACCCAGTACTTC
CASSQRLAAVETQYF
>-|TRBV15|-|TRBJ2-5
TGTGCCACCAGCGCCCAGTACTTC
CATSAQYF
>few|TRBV5-1|-|TRBJ2-7
TGCGCCAGCAGCTTGGGGACCGTCTCCTACGAGCAGTACTTC
CASSLGTVSYEQYF
>-|TRBV10-3|-|TRBJ2-3
TGTGCCATCAGTGAGTCTGGAGGGGCCTCCCCAACGCAGTATTTT
CAISESGGASPTQYF
>-|TRBV9|-|TRBJ1-2
TGTGCCAGCAGCGCCCAGCGAACGGGACAATATGGCTACACCTTC
CASSAQRTGQYGYTF
>-|TRBV28|TRBD2|TRBJ2-1
TGTGCCAGCAGCGTACCGGGACTAGCGGCCTATGAGCAGTTCTTC
CASSVPGLAAYEQFF
>-|TRBV30|-|TRBJ2-5
TGTGCCTGGGGGCCTGTTGGAGAGACCCAGTACTTC
CAWGPVGETQYF
>-|TRBV6-1|-|TRBJ2-7
TGTGCCAGCAGTGAATTCTGGGACGAGCAGTACTTC
CASSEFWDEQYF
>few|TRBV25-1|-|TRBJ2-2
TGTGCCAGCTGGGGTTCCGGTTACACCGGGGAGCTGTTTTTT
CASWGSGYTGELFF
>-|TRBV19|-|TRBJ1-5
TGTGCCAGTAGTATAGGGCAGGGCTTGGGTGAGCCCCAGCATTTT
CASSIGQGLGEPQHF
>-|TRBV7-2|-|TRBJ1-3
TGTGCCAGCAGCTTAGGAGGGACGCGGGGTGGAAACACCATATATTTT
CASSLGGTRGGNTIYF
>few|TRBV6-5|-|TRBJ2-5
TGTGCCAGCAGCCCAGGACCTTCCCTGGAAGAGACCCAGTACTTC
CASSPGPSLEETQYF
>-|TRBV4-3|TRBD1|TRBJ1-5
TGCGCCAGCAGCCAATCCTGGCGACAGGGGCCTTCAGCCCAGCATTTT
CASSQSWRQGPSAQHF
>-|TRBV7-2|-|TRBJ1-6
TGTGCCAGCAGCTTAGAACGCAATTCACCCCTCCACTTT
CASSLERNSPLHF
>-|TRBV10-3|-|TRBJ2-2
TGTGCCATCAGTGATGGCGCTTCACTCCCCGGGGAGCTGTTTTTT
CAISDGASLPGELFF
>-|TRBV7-9|-|TRBJ1-6
TGTGCCAGCAGCTTCGACGCTTATAATTCACCCCTCCACTTT
CASSFDAYNSPLHF
>-|TRBV14|-|TRBJ1-3
TGTGCCAGCAGTTCCTTCCCCGGAAACACCATATATTTT
CASSSFPGNTIYF
>-|TRBV11-3|-|TRBJ1-3
TGTGCCAGCAGCTTAGATTCTTCCTCTGGAAACACCATATATTTT
CASSLDSSSGNTIYF
>-|TRBV18|TRBD1|TRBJ1-5
TGTGCCAGCTCACCATTTCTAGGACAGGCGGGTCAGCCCCAGCATTTT
CASSPFLGQAGQPQHF
>-|TRBV7-2|-|TRBJ1-6
TGTGCCAGCAGCTTATTAGAGGCAGGGCGTTCACCCCTCCACTTT
CASSLLEAGRSPLHF
>few|TRBV5-6|-|TRBJ1-4
TGTGCCAGCAGCAGCGTGGGGCTAGGGGAAAAACTGTTTTTT
CASSSVGLGEKLFF
>-|TRBV5-6|TRBD1|TRBJ2-5
TGTGCCAGCAGCTTGAGGACAGGACGTCAAGAGACCCAGTACTTC
CASSLRTGRQETQYF
>-|TRBV11-2|-|TRBJ1-3
TGTGCCAGCAGTCAAGGGGCCGGAAGGGGAAACACCATATATTTT
CASSQGAGRGNTIYF
>-|TRBV5-4|-|TRBJ2-5
TGTGCCAGCAGCTTGGCCAGGACAGAGACCCAGTACTTC
CASSLARTETQYF
>-|TRBV2|-|TRBJ2-3
TGTGCCAGCAGTGTACAGGGCGGAACAGATACGCAGTATTTT
CASSVQGGTDTQYF
>few|TRBV7-3|-|TRBJ2-1
TGTGCCAGCAGCCTCTCTCTGGGAGAGCAGTTCTTC
CASSLSLGEQFF
>once|TRBV28|-|TRBJ2-1
TGTGCCAGCAGCCGAGGGGGGAAAGAGCAGTTCTTC
CASSRGGKEQFF
>-|TRBV6-1|-|TRBJ2-7
TGTGCCAGCAGGAAGGCGGGGATCTACGAGCAGCACTTC
CASRKAGIYEQHF
>-|TRBV2|-|TRBJ2-3
TGTGCCAGCAGTTTGGACAGTAGAGATACGCAGTATTTT
CASSLDSRDTQYF
>-|TRBV19|-|TRBJ2-2
TGTGCCAGTAGTATGGGTGGCAGCCCCACCGGGGAGCTGTTTTTT
CASSMGGSPTGELFF
>-|TRBV6-1|-|TRBJ1-2
TGTGCCAGCAGTGATACCGGACAGTCCCCTGGCTACACCTTC
CASSDTGQSPGYTF
>-|TRBV6-6|-|TRBJ1-2
TGTGCCAGCTGCGGCAGGCTTAACTATGGCTACACCTTC
CASCGRLNYGYTF